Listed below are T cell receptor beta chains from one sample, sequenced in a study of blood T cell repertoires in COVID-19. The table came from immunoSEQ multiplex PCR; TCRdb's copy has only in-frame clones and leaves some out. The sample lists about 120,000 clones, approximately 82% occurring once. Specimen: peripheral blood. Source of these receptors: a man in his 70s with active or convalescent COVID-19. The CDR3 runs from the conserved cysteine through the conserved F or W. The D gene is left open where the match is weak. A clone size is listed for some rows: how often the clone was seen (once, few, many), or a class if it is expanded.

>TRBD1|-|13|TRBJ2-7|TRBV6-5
CASRDRTFGEQYF
TGTGCCAGCAGGGACAGGACTTTCGGCGAGCAGTACTTC
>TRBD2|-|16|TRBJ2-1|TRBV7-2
CASSLAPSGGNNEQFF
TGTGCCAGCAGCTTAGCGCCTAGCGGGGGGAACAATGAGCAGTTCTTC
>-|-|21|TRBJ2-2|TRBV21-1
CASSKVRLGRQGTSNTGELFF
TGTGCCAGCAGCAAAGTTCGGCTTGGTCGACAAGGGACTAGCAACACCGGGGAGCTGTTTTTT
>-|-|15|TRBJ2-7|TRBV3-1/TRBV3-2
CASSQGATAKYEQYF
TGTGCCAGCAGCCAAGGGGCGACGGCGAAATACGAGCAGTACTTC
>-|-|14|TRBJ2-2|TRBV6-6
CATRLEGNTGELFF
TGTGCCACCAGACTCGAGGGCAACACCGGGGAGCTGTTTTTT
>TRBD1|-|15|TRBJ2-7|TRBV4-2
CASSQDWTGSYEQYF
TGTGCCAGCAGCCAAGACTGGACAGGGTCTTACGAGCAGTACTTC
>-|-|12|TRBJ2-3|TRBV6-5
CASGVRGDTQYF
TGTGCCAGCGGAGTCCGGGGAGATACGCAGTATTTT
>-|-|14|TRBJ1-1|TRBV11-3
CASSLDPYSTEAFF
TGTGCCAGCAGCTTAGATCCCTACAGCACTGAAGCTTTCTTT
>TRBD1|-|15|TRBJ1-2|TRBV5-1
CASSLSDRALGGYTF
TGCGCCAGCAGCTTGTCCGACAGGGCGCTAGGCGGCTACACCTTC
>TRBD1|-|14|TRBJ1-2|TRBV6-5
CASSRRDRGEGYTF
TGTGCCAGCAGTCGACGGGACAGGGGGGAGGGCTACACCTTC
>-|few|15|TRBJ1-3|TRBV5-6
CASTGGLGMSDTIYF
TGTGCCAGCACCGGTGGTTTGGGTATGAGCGACACCATATATTTT
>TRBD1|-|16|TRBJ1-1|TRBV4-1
CASSQAPEGAWTEAFF
TGCGCCAGCAGCCAAGCCCCGGAGGGGGCCTGGACTGAAGCTTTCTTT
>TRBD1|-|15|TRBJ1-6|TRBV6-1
CASSESGTGGSPLHF
TGTGCCAGCAGTGAAAGCGGGACAGGGGGTTCACCCCTCCACTTT
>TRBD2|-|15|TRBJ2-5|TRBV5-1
CASTRLAGTQETQYF
TGCGCCAGCACTCGACTAGCGGGAACCCAAGAGACCCAGTACTTC
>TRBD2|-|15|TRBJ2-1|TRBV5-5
CASSSLAGPYNEQFF
TGTGCCAGCAGCTCCCTAGCGGGTCCCTACAATGAGCAGTTCTTC
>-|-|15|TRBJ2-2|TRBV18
CASSPQQQNTGELFF
TGTGCCAGCTCACCCCAACAACAGAACACCGGGGAGCTGTTTTTT
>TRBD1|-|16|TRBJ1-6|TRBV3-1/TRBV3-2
CASSQKGQISASPLHF
TGTGCCAGCAGCCAAAAGGGACAGATTTCGGCTTCACCCCTCCACTTT